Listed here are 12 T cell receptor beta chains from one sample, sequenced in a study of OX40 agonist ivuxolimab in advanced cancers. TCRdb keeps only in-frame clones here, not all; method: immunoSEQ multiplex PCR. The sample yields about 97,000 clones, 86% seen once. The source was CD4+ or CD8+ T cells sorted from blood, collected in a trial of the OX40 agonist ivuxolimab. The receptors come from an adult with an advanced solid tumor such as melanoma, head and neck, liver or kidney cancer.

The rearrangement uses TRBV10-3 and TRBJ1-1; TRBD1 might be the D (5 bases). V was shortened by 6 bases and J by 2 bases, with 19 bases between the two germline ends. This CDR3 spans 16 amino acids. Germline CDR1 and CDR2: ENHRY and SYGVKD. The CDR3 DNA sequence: TGTGCCATCAGGAAATCCCCGACAGCGCCAAACACTGAAGCTTTCTTT. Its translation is CAIRKSPTAPNTEAFF.

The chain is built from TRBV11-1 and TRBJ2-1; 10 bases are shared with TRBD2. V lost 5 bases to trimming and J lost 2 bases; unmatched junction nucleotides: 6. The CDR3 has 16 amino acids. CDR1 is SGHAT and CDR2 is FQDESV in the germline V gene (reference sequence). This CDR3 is CASSRPSGGTYNEQFF. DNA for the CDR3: TGTGCCAGCAGCAGACCTAGCGGGGGTACCTACAATGAGCAGTTCTTC.

The CDR3 spells CASSYWGAYEQYF. CDR3 in DNA: TGTGCCAGCAGTTACTGGGGGGCCTACGAGCAGTACTTC. The chain carries TRBV6-6 and TRBJ2-7; TRBD2 might be the D (6 bases). The CDR3 runs to 13 residues. V was shortened by 1 base and J by 2 bases, with 6 bases between the two germline ends. Germline lookup yields CDR1 MNHNY and CDR2 SVGAGI (reference sequence).

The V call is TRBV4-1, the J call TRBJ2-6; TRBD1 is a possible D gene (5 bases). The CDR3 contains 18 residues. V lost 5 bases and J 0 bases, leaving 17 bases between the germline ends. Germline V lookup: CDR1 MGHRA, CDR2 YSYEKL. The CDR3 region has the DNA TGCGCCAGCAGCGCCGACAGCCCCGATTTCTCTGGGGCCAACGTCCTGACTTTC. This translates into CASSADSPDFSGANVLTF.

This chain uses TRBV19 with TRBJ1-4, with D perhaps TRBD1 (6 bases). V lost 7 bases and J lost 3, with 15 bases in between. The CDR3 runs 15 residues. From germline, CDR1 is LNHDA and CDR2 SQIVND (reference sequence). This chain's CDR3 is CASNTRGWANEKLFF. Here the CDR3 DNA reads TGTGCCAGTAATACCAGGGGCTGGGCTAATGAAAAACTGTTTTTT.

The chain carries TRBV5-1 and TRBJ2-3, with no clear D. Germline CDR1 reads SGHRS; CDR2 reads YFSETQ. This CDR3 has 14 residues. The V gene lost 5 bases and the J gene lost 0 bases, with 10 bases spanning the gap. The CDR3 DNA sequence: TGCGCCAGCAGACCTGGGGTTAGCACAGATACGCAGTATTTT. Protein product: CASRPGVSTDTQYF.

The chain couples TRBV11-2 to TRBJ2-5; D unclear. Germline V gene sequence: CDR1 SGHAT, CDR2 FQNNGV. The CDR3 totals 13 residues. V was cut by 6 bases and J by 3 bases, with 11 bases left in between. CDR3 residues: CASREQIEETQYF. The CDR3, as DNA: TGTGCCAGCAGGGAACAGATAGAAGAGACCCAGTACTTC. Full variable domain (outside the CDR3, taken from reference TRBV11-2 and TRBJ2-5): EAGVAQSPRYKIIEKRQSVAFWCNPISGHATLYWYQQILGQGPKLLIQFQNNGVVDDSQLPKDRFSAERLKGVDSTLKIQPAKLEDSAVYLCASREQIEETQYFGPGTRLLVL.

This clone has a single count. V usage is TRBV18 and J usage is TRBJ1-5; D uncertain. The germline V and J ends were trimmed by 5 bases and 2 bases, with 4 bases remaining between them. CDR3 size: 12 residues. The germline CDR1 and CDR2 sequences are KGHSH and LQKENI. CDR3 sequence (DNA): TGTGCCAGCTCAGGGGGCAATCAGCCCCAGCATTTT. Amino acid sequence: CASSGGNQPQHF.

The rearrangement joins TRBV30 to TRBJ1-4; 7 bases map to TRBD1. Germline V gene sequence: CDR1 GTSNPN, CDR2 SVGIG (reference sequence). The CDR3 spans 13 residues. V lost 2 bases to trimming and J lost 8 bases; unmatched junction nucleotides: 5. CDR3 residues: CAWSRDSGEKLFF. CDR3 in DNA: TGTGCCTGGAGTCGGGACAGCGGGGAAAAACTGTTTTTT.

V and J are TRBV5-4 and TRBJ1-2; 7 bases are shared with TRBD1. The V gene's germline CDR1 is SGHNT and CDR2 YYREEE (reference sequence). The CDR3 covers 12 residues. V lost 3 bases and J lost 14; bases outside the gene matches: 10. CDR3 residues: CASSSPDRSKTF. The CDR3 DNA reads TGTGCCAGCAGCTCCCCGGACAGGAGTAAAACCTTC.

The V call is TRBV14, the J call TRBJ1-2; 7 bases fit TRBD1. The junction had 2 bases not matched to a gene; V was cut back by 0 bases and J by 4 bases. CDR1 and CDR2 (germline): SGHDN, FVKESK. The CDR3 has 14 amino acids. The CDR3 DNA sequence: TGTGCCAGCAGCCAAGAAGGGGGCGGCTATGGCTACACCTTC. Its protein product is CASSQEGGGYGYTF.

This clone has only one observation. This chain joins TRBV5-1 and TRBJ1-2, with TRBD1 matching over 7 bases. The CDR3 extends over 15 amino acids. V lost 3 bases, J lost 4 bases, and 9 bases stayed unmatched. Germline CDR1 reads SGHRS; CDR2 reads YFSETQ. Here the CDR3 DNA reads TGCGCCAGCAGCTCGTTGGACAGGACGCCCTATGGCTACACCTTC. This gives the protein CASSSLDRTPYGYTF. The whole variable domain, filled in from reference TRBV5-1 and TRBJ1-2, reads KAGVTQTPRYLIKTRGQQVTLSCSPISGHRSVSWYQQTPGQGLQFLFEYFSETQRNKGNFPGRFSGRQFSNSRSEMNVSTLELGDSALYLCASSSLDRTPYGYTFGSGTRLTVV.